This entry concerns a single T cell receptor (beta chain). Its specificity is unknown. A read error may produce the germline difference seen at one junction end. The data are from a study of radiation and T cells in renal cell carcinoma. As for the study in general: Nephrectomy followed 15 Gy stereotactic body radiation by 4 weeks.

Some clones are missing from TCRdb's copy, which holds only in-frame ones; the method was immunoSEQ multiplex PCR. The table shows about 150,000 clones, with roughly 84% occurring only once. Stated time point: baseline pretreatment blood. As for treatment: 15 Gy SBRT to primary tumor, nephrectomy 4 weeks later. This CDR3 comprises 16 residues. Germline lookup yields CDR1 SNHLY and CDR2 FYNNEI. General observations from the study: Top tumor clonotypes rose in blood 2 weeks post-radiation, then contracted.

The sequence derives from a woman in her fifties or sixties with renal cell carcinoma. The J gene is TRBJ1-2, the V gene TRBV2; TRBD1 is a possible D gene (5 bases). Sample: blood, taken from a patient whose treatment included radiotherapy and nephrectomy. The CDR3 loop reads CASSEARRGNNDGYTF. The CDR3 nucleotides are TGTGCCAGCAGTGAAGCAAGGAGGGGAAATAACGATGGCTACACCTTC.